Listed here are 15 T cell receptor beta chains from one sample, sequenced in a study of cytomegalovirus exposure and HLA in healthy donors. Generated by immunoSEQ multiplex PCR, the TCRdb table keeps only in-frame clones and is missing some. The table includes about 240,000 clones, 75% to 90% detected once. The specimen was PBMCs. The receptors derive from a woman aged 25-40 years in good health and CMV-seropositive.

The chain employs TRBV28 and TRBJ1-1; D is perhaps TRBD1 (5 bases). The length of the CDR3 is 14 residues. The V end lost 8 bases, the J end lost 3 bases, and 16 bases lay between the germline ends. Germline V gives CDR1 MDHEN, CDR2 SYDVKM. The CDR3 DNA reads as TGTGCCAGCTACTCGGTTGGGGACTACACTGAAGCTTTCTTT. It codes for CASYSVGDYTEAFF.

This sequence joins TRBV15 and TRBJ1-2, with D possibly being TRBD1 (5 bases). V dropped 0 bases and J dropped 3 bases, with 11 bases sitting between them. CDR1 and CDR2 from the germline V gene are LNHNV and YYDKDF (reference sequence). CDR3 length equals 15 residues. DNA of the CDR3: TGTGCCACCAGCAGAGATGCCGGAGGGGACTATGGCTACACCTTC. This sequence encodes CATSRDAGGDYGYTF. Using reference TRBV15 and TRBJ1-2 for the parts outside the CDR3, the full variable domain is DAMVIQNPRYQVTQFGKPVTLSCSQTLNHNVMYWYQQKSSQAPKLLFHYYDKDFNNEADTPDNFQSRRPNTSFCFLDIRSPGLGDTAMYLCATSRDAGGDYGYTFGSGTRLTVV.

About this clone itself: One end of the junction is discordant with germline, which a read error may explain. The chain is built from TRBV27 and TRBJ2-3; 8 positions match TRBD2. Germline CDR1 and CDR2: MNHEY and SMNVEV (reference sequence). This CDR3 comprises 15 residues. For the CDR3, the DNA is TGTGCCAGCAGTTTCCACGGGAGGGGCACATATACGCAGTATTTT. Its protein is CASSFHGRGTYTQYF.

The chain carries TRBV7-9 and TRBJ2-7; 7 nucleotides line up with TRBD2. The junction had 11 bases not matched to a gene; V was cut back by 4 bases and J by 2 bases. Germline V lookup: CDR1 SEHNR, CDR2 FQNEAQ (reference sequence). The CDR3 consists of 16 residues. The CDR3 nucleotides read TGTGCCAGCAGCTCCCGATTTGGACTAGACACCTACGAGCAGTACTTC. This translates into CASSSRFGLDTYEQYF.

This clone has more than one count but fewer than ten. This chain joins TRBV5-1 and TRBJ1-5; D is possibly TRBD1 (5 bases). The CDR3 is made up of 15 amino acids. V lost 2 bases and J lost 3, with 12 bases in between. Germline assignment: CDR1 SGHRS and CDR2 YFSETQ. The CDR3 bases are TGCGCCAGCAGCTTTCCCAGGGTTATCAATCAGCCCCAGCATTTT. Translation gives CASSFPRVINQPQHF.

V is TRBV12-5 and J is TRBJ2-7; 8 bases are shared with TRBD1. This CDR3 has 13 residues. Germline V gives CDR1 LGHNT, CDR2 FRNRAP. V gave up 3 bases and J gave up 5 bases; unmatched junction bases: 3. CDR3 protein: CASGFGQGNEQYF. DNA of the CDR3: TGTGCTAGTGGTTTTGGACAGGGCAACGAGCAGTACTTC.

The rearrangement uses TRBV6-1 and TRBJ1-3; TRBD1 matches at 8 bases. The trim removed 3 bases at V and 0 bases at J, leaving 1 base unmatched. The germline CDR1 and CDR2 sequences are MNHNS and SASEGT. This CDR3 is 15 amino acids long. CDR3 sequence reads: CASSEDRDSGNTIYF. The CDR3 coding sequence is TGTGCCAGCAGTGAGGACAGGGACTCTGGAAACACCATATATTTT.

The genes are TRBV28 and TRBJ2-7, with 10 bases that match TRBD2. Germline trimming cut 6 bases from V and 5 bases from J; bases unmatched to any gene: 7. CDR3 length equals 14 residues. Germline CDR1 is MDHEN and CDR2 is SYDVKM. The CDR3 region is CASRGGLASDEQYF. CDR3 bases: TGTGCCAGCAGGGGGGGACTAGCGTCTGACGAGCAGTACTTC.

The CDR3 nucleotides read TGCGCCAGCAGCTTCGGACTAGCGGGGCACTCCTACAATGAGCAGTTCTTC. It codes for CASSFGLAGHSYNEQFF. The genes are TRBV5-1 and TRBJ2-1; 12 bases are shared with TRBD2. This CDR3 contains 17 residues. The germline gives CDR1 SGHRS, CDR2 YFSETQ. J gave up 0 bases and V 2 bases, and 3 bases lay outside the gene matches.

This chain's CDR3 is CASIIARRGDTEAFF. CDR3 nucleotides: TGTGCCAGCATCATTGCGAGGCGGGGAGACACTGAAGCTTTCTTT. The chain links TRBV28 to TRBJ1-1; D is undetermined. Trimming removed 7 bases from V and 3 bases from J, with 18 bases in between. Germline V CDR1 and CDR2: MDHEN, SYDVKM. The CDR3 contains 15 residues.

V and J are TRBV5-1 and TRBJ2-1, with 9 bases that match TRBD2. Germline assignment: CDR1 SGHRS and CDR2 YFSETQ. Unmatched junction bases numbered 3, after V lost 1 base and J lost 7 bases. The CDR3 is made up of 14 amino acids. CDR3 in DNA: TGCGCCAGCAGCTTGAGCGGGAGGTTAAATGAGCAGTTCTTC. Its protein is CASSLSGRLNEQFF.

The chain joins TRBV28 to TRBJ1-2; TRBD1 is a possible D gene (6 bases). The germline V gene encodes CDR1 MDHEN and CDR2 SYDVKM. Trimming stripped 4 bases from V and 2 bases from J, with 11 bases between. There are 14 residues in the CDR3. The CDR3 nucleotides read TGTGCCAGCAGTTCGCTCGGACAGAACTATGGCTACACCTTC. This encodes CASSSLGQNYGYTF.

The gene calls are TRBV6-1 and TRBJ1-4; TRBD1 aligns across 8 bases. V trimming: 0 bases; J trimming: 7 bases; junction bases outside the gene matches: 7. The CDR3 extends over 16 amino acids. Germline CDR1 is MNHNS and CDR2 is SASEGT. The CDR3 protein is CASSEAQGTGPEKLFF. The DNA for the CDR3 is TGTGCCAGCAGTGAAGCGCAGGGGACAGGACCTGAAAAACTGTTTTTT.

This chain uses TRBV7-3 with TRBJ2-5; maybe TRBD1 (6 bases). Germline CDR1 reads SGHTA; CDR2 reads FQGTGA. This CDR3 is built from 13 residues. V lost 2 bases to trimming and J lost 9 bases, with 13 bases between them. The CDR3 DNA reads as TGTGCCAGCAGCTTAGTACAAGCAGGGGCCCAGTACTTC. Encoded protein: CASSLVQAGAQYF.

The J gene is TRBJ2-7, the V gene TRBV28, with D perhaps TRBD2 (5 bases). The CDR3 spans 14 residues. Germline CDR1 and CDR2: MDHEN and SYDVKM. The V end lost 3 bases, the J end lost 3 bases, and 12 bases lay between the germline ends. CDR3 in DNA: TGTGCCAGCAGTTTTGGTGGGAGCCTCTACGAGCAGTACTTC. This gives the protein CASSFGGSLYEQYF.